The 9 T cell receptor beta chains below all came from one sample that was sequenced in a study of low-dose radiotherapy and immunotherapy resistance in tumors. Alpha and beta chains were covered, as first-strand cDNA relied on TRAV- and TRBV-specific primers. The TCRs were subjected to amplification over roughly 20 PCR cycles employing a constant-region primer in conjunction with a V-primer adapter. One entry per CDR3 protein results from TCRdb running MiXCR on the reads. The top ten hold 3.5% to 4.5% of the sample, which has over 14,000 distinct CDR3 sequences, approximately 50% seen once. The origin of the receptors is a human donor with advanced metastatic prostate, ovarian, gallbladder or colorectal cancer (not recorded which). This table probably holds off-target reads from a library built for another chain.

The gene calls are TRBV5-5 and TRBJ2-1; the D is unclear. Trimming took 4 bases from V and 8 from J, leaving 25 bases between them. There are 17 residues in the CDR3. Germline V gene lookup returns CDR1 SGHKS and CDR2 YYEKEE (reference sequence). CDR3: CASSPVPFDGSFYEQFF. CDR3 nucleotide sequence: TGTGCCAGCAGCCCCGTCCCCTTTGACGGGTCCTTCTATGAGCAGTTCTTC.

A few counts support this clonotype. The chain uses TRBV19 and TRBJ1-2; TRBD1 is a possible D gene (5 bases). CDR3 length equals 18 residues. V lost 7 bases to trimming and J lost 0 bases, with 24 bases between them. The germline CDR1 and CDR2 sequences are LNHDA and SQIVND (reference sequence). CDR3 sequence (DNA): TGTGCCAGTATCACAGGCGCCTCGGCAGACCAAACTAACTATGGCTACACCTTC. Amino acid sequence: CASITGASADQTNYGYTF.

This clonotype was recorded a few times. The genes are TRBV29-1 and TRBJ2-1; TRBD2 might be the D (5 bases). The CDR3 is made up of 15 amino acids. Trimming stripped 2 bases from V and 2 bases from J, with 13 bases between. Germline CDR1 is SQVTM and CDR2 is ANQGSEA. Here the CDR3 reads CSVESRGRTYNEQFF. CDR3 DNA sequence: TGCAGCGTTGAATCTCGGGGAAGAACCTACAATGAGCAGTTCTTC.

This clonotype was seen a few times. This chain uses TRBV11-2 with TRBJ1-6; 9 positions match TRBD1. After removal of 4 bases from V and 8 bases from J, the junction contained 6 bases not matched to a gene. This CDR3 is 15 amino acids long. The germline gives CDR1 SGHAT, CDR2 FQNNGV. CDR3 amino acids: CASSSRTGVDSPLHF. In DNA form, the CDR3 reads TGTGCCAGCAGCTCCAGGACAGGGGTGGATTCACCCCTCCACTTT. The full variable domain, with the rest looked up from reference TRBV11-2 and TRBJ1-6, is EAGVAQSPRYKIIEKRQSVAFWCNPISGHATLYWYQQILGQGPKLLIQFQNNGVVDDSQLPKDRFSAERLKGVDSTLKIQPAKLEDSAVYLCASSSRTGVDSPLHFGNGTRLTVT.

In nucleotides, the CDR3 is TGTGCCATCAGTGAGTCCGGAGGGATCTATGGCTACACCTTC. Translated: CAISESGGIYGYTF. This chain uses TRBV10-3 with TRBJ1-2, with D unresolved. The CDR3 totals 14 residues. Trimming cost V 0 bases and J 4 bases, with 9 bases left between them. Germline CDR1 is ENHRY and CDR2 is SYGVKD.

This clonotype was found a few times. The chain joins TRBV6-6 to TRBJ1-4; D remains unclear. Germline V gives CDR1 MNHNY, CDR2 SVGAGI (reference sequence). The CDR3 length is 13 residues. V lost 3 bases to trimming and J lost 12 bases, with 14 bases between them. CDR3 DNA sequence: TGTGCCAGCAGTTATTACAGTTCGGAAGAACTGTTTTTT. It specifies CASSYYSSEELFF.

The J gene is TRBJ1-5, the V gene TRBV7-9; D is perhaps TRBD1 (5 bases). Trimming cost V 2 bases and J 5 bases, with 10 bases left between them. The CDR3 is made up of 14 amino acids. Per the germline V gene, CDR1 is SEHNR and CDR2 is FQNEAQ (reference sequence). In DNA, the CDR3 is TGTGCCAGCAGCTTACAGGGAAACGATCAGCCCCAGCATTTT. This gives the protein CASSLQGNDQPQHF.

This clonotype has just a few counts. CDR3 sequence: CRTGGADTEAFF. The DNA for the CDR3 is TGCAGGACAGGGGGCGCAGACACTGAAGCTTTCTTT. This chain connects TRBV29-1 to TRBJ1-1; 10 nucleotides line up with TRBD1. The CDR3 has 12 residues. Germline assignment: CDR1 SQVTM and CDR2 ANQGSEA. The full variable domain, completed using reference TRBV29-1 and TRBJ1-1, is SAVISQKPSRDICQRGTSLTIQCQVDSQVTMMFWYRQQPGQSLTLIATANQGSEATYESGFVIDKFPISRPNLTFSTLTVSNMSPEDSSIYLCRTGGADTEAFFGQGTRLTVV.

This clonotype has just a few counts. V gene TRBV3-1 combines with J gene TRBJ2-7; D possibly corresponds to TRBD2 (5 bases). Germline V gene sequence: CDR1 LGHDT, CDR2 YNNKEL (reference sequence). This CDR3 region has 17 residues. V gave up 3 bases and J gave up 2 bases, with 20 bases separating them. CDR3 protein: CASSQARATGYAYEQYF. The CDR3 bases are TGTGCCAGCAGCCAGGCTCGGGCGACGGGATACGCCTACGAGCAGTACTTC.